Shown below are 10 T cell receptor beta chains from a single sample sequenced in a study of regulatory T cells in long-lasting Graves disease. Investigators prepared the TCR beta libraries by applying iRepertoire HTBI primers and Arm-PCR of CDR3 regions. TCRdb recomputed calls from the multiplex PCR reads with MiXCR, one row per CDR3 protein. The sample includes 350,000 to 500,000 distinct CDR3 sequences, 21% of them seen just once. Time point meaning: persistent/refractory GD, antithyroid drugs over 5 years with positive TRAb. From PBMCs, RNA was extracted and then used to make the TCR library. The sample was peripheral blood mononuclear cells (PBMCs), taken when the disease was refractory, from a patient treated with antithyroid drugs. These receptors were taken from a female donor with Graves disease.

This clonotype appeared many times. The DNA of the CDR3 is TGTGCCAGCAGCACGATTGGTCGAGGGACGGAGACCCAGTACTTC. Amino acid sequence: CASSTIGRGTETQYF. This sequence joins TRBV7-9 and TRBJ2-5; D may match TRBD1 or TRBD2 (5 bases each). There are 15 residues in the CDR3. CDR1 SEHNR and CDR2 FQNEAQ come from the germline V gene (reference sequence). V lost 5 bases and J 5 bases, leaving 18 bases between the germline ends. Filled out from reference TRBV7-9 and TRBJ2-5, the complete variable domain reads DTGVSQNPRHKITKRGQNVTFRCDPISEHNRLYWYRQTLGQGPEFLTYFQNEAQLEKSRLLSDRFSAERPKGSFSTLEIQRTEQGDSAMYLCASSTIGRGTETQYFGPGTRLLVL.

This clonotype came up many times. J is TRBJ2-7 and V is TRBV29-1; the match to TRBD2 covers 11 bases. From germline, CDR1 is SQVTM and CDR2 ANQGSEA. After removal of 2 bases from V and 9 bases from J, the junction contained 6 bases not matched to a gene. The CDR3 extends over 13 amino acids. CDR3 nucleotide sequence: TGCAGCGTTGAAACTAGCGGGAGCGGGGGGCAGTACTTC. It codes for CSVETSGSGGQYF.

The chain recombines TRBV4-1 with TRBJ1-1; a possible D gene is TRBD1 (5 bases). Germline V gene sequence: CDR1 MGHRA, CDR2 YSYEKL. Trimming took off 8 bases at V and 9 bases at J, with 19 bases between the two ends. The CDR3 covers 13 residues. The CDR3 sequence is CASQPEGLLKAFF. The DNA for the CDR3 is TGCGCCAGCCAGCCAGAGGGACTCCTTAAAGCTTTCTTT.

The V call is TRBV7-8, the J call TRBJ1-1; D gene unclear. The CDR3 consists of 13 residues. Germline V lookup: CDR1 SGHVS, CDR2 FQNEAQ. The ends were cut back, 5 bases at V and 0 bases at J, with 7 bases in the middle. Here the CDR3 reads CASSTKLNTEAFF. The CDR3 nucleotides are TGTGCCAGCAGCACTAAACTGAACACTGAAGCTTTCTTT.

Many counts were recorded for this clonotype. V gene TRBV12-3 or TRBV12-4 combines with J gene TRBJ2-7; 9 positions match TRBD2. The CDR3 has 16 amino acids. Germline trimming cut 5 bases from V and 3 bases from J; bases unmatched to any gene: 11. The CDR3 reads CASSASWTSAGYEQYF. Written as DNA, the CDR3 is TGTGCCAGCAGTGCGTCCTGGACTAGCGCCGGCTACGAGCAGTACTTC.

This clonotype was recorded at least ten times. This chain connects TRBV11-2 to TRBJ2-5, with 7 bases identical to TRBD2. CDR3 length: 13 residues. V gave up 0 bases and J gave up 5 bases; unmatched junction bases: 0. The germline CDR1 and CDR2 sequences are SGHAT and FQNNGV. The CDR3 here is CASSLEGGETQYF. The CDR3 DNA sequence: TGTGCCAGCAGCTTAGAGGGGGGGGAGACCCAGTACTTC.

In its sample, this clonotype was seen many times. The rearrangement links TRBV18 to TRBJ1-2; D call uncertain. Germline lookup yields CDR1 KGHSH and CDR2 LQKENI. V lost 2 bases and J lost 2, with 9 bases in between. The CDR3 runs 14 residues. The CDR3 nucleotides are TGTGCCAGCTCACCAGCAGTCTTGAACTATGGCTACACCTTC. It translates to CASSPAVLNYGYTF. Looking up the rest from reference TRBV18 and TRBJ1-2 gives the full variable domain: NAGVMQNPRHLVRRRGQEARLRCSPMKGHSHVYWYRQLPEEGLKFMVYLQKENIIDESGMPKERFSAEFPKEGPSILRIQQVVRGDSAAYFCASSPAVLNYGYTFGSGTRLTVV.

This clonotype was seen a few times. V is TRBV7-9 and J is TRBJ2-2; D uncertain. The V and J ends lost 5 bases and 1 base respectively, with 8 bases between them. The CDR3 is 14 residues long. CDR1 SEHNR and CDR2 FQNEAQ come from the germline V gene (reference sequence). The CDR3 spells CASSPHQNTGELFF. The CDR3 region has the DNA TGTGCCAGCAGCCCTCACCAGAACACCGGGGAGCTGTTTTTT.

This clonotype turned up a few times. V usage is TRBV20-1 and J usage is TRBJ2-2; D is ambiguous. The germline gives CDR1 DFQATT, CDR2 SNEGSKA (reference sequence). The CDR3 is made up of 13 amino acids. Deletions cut 4 bases from V and 0 bases from J, with 6 bases between. The CDR3 sequence is CSANMANTGELFF. The CDR3 DNA follows: TGCAGTGCTAACATGGCGAACACCGGGGAGCTGTTTTTT.

This clonotype was observed many times. The rearrangement uses TRBV28 and TRBJ2-7; a possible D gene is TRBD1 (6 bases). The CDR3 totals 17 residues. Germline V CDR1 and CDR2: MDHEN, SYDVKM. The ends were cut back, 3 bases at V and 0 bases at J, with 18 bases in the middle. DNA for the CDR3: TGTGCCAGCAGTTTTTGGACCGACAGGACTTCCTCCTACGAGCAGTACTTC. It yields the protein CASSFWTDRTSSYEQYF.